The 21 T cell receptor beta chains presented below share a single source sample, sequenced in a study of shared clonotypes between healthy human individuals. Sequencing was performed with immunoSEQ multiplex PCR; in TCRdb, only in-frame clones are kept and a portion is missing. The repertoire holds a few hundred thousand clones, with 50% to 80% as singletons. Sequencing input: memory CD4+ T cells sorted from blood. Subset described: CD45RA-negative fraction. These TCRs come from a man younger than 45 in good health.

The rearrangement uses TRBV6-5 and TRBJ2-4; TRBD1 is a possible D gene (5 bases). CDR1 is MNHEY, CDR2 SVGAGI, per germline. This CDR3 comprises 13 residues. V was trimmed by 6 bases and J by 9 bases, leaving 15 bases between them. The CDR3 sequence: CASRTLQGAIQYF. The CDR3 DNA follows: TGTGCCAGCAGAACACTCCAGGGTGCCATTCAGTACTTC.

This clone was counted a few times. This sequence joins TRBV6-6 and TRBJ2-1, with 12 nucleotides matching TRBD2. In germline, CDR1 is MNHNY, CDR2 SVGAGI (reference sequence). Unmatched junction bases numbered 2, after V lost 5 bases and J lost 3 bases. The CDR3 consists of 15 residues. CDR3 amino acids: CASSPTSGSYNEQFF. The CDR3 DNA reads as TGTGCCAGCAGTCCGACTAGCGGGAGCTACAATGAGCAGTTCTTC.

The V gene is TRBV28, the J gene TRBJ1-5; a weak D match, TRBD1 (6 bases). Germline V gene sequence: CDR1 MDHEN, CDR2 SYDVKM. The germline V and J ends were trimmed by 6 bases and 3 bases, with 12 bases remaining between them. The CDR3 totals 14 residues. The CDR3 nucleotides read TGTGCCAGCAGGATAGGACAGCCCAATCAGCCCCAGCATTTT. It codes for CASRIGQPNQPQHF.

This clone was counted only a few times. The gene calls are TRBV9 and TRBJ2-3; 8 bases agree with TRBD1. CDR3 length equals 15 residues. The V segment lost 0 bases and the J segment 2 bases; nucleotides outside the gene matches: 2. Germline V gene lookup returns CDR1 SGDLS and CDR2 YYNGEE. The CDR3, as DNA: TGTGCCAGCAGCGTAGGGACAGGGATCACAGATACGCAGTATTTT. Protein: CASSVGTGITDTQYF.

The chain recombines TRBV18 with TRBJ2-2; D not resolved. CDR3 length equals 15 residues. Between the trimmed V and J ends, which lost 1 base and 0 bases, there was a span of 6 bases. Germline V lookup: CDR1 KGHSH, CDR2 LQKENI. CDR3: CASSPRGANTGELFF. Written as DNA, the CDR3 is TGTGCCAGCTCACCACGAGGTGCGAACACCGGGGAGCTGTTTTTT.

This clone appeared a few times. The V gene is TRBV2, the J gene TRBJ2-1; D unclear. CDR1 SNHLY and CDR2 FYNNEI come from the germline V gene. V lost 11 bases and J lost 10, with 15 bases in between. The CDR3 totals 11 residues. CDR3 DNA: TGTGCCGGATCGACAAGAGAGGAGCAGTTCTTC. Its protein is CAGSTREEQFF.

A few counts support this clone. The same CDR3 is also encoded by other DNA sequences in this sample. This chain joins TRBV5-1 and TRBJ2-5; D not resolved. V lost 4 bases to trimming and J lost 4 bases, with 11 bases between them. Germline V gives CDR1 SGHRS, CDR2 YFSETQ. The CDR3 contains 13 residues. The CDR3 bases are TGCGCCAGCAGCCCCGGTTCGGGAGAGACCCAGTACTTC. The encoded protein is CASSPGSGETQYF. The full variable domain, its missing parts supplied by reference TRBV5-1 and TRBJ2-5, is KAGVTQTPRYLIKTRGQQVTLSCSPISGHRSVSWYQQTPGQGLQFLFEYFSETQRNKGNFPGRFSGRQFSNSRSEMNVSTLELGDSALYLCASSPGSGETQYFGPGTRLLVL.

Only a few counts were recorded for this clone. This rearrangement joins TRBV4-1 to TRBJ2-7; TRBD1 matches 7 bases. The length of the CDR3 is 14 residues. CDR1 and CDR2 from the germline V gene are MGHRA and YSYEKL. V gave up 4 bases and J gave up 3 bases; unmatched junction bases: 6. DNA of the CDR3: TGCGCCAGCAGCCGGGAACAGGGGAACTACGAGCAGTACTTC. Its protein product is CASSREQGNYEQYF.

This clone was detected a few times. The V and J genes are TRBV28 and TRBJ2-7, with D unresolved. CDR1 and CDR2 (germline): MDHEN, SYDVKM. CDR3 length equals 14 residues. Trimming took off 2 bases at V and 1 base at J, with 9 bases between the two ends. DNA for the CDR3: TGTGCCAGCAGTTTACTCTCGCCTTCCTACGAGCAGTACTTC. This translates into CASSLLSPSYEQYF.

The chain joins TRBV28 to TRBJ2-7; TRBD2 aligns across 11 bases. The CDR3 runs to 16 residues. V trimming: 5 bases; J trimming: 4 bases; junction bases outside the gene matches: 10. Germline CDR1 is MDHEN and CDR2 is SYDVKM. CDR3 residues: CASSPQLAGVGYEQYF. Here the CDR3 DNA reads TGTGCCAGCAGTCCACAACTAGCGGGAGTAGGGTACGAGCAGTACTTC.

For the CDR3, the DNA is TGTGCCAGCAGCGTAGGGGGAGGACTGAACACTGAAGCTTTCTTT. Translation gives CASSVGGGLNTEAFF. The rearrangement joins TRBV9 to TRBJ1-1; D is unclear. Germline CDR1 and CDR2: SGDLS and YYNGEE. The CDR3 consists of 15 residues. The V end was cut by 0 bases, the J end by 0 bases, with 9 bases between.

This clone occurred a few times. V usage is TRBV28 and J usage is TRBJ1-1; possible D gene TRBD1, 6 bases. This CDR3 region has 15 residues. In germline, CDR1 is MDHEN, CDR2 SYDVKM. V gave up 5 bases and J gave up 4 bases, with 17 bases separating them. In DNA form, the CDR3 reads TGTGCCAGCAGTGACGGGGGCGCCTCGGGCACTGAAGCTTTCTTT. It encodes CASSDGGASGTEAFF.

This clone was seen a single time. The chain joins TRBV5-1 to TRBJ2-3; D is undetermined. The V gene lost 1 base and the J gene lost 0 bases, with 9 bases spanning the gap. CDR1 and CDR2 from the germline V gene are SGHRS and YFSETQ. The CDR3 spans 15 residues. CDR3 DNA: TGCGCCAGCAGCTTGAGGGCGGTTAGCACAGATACGCAGTATTTT. Its translation is CASSLRAVSTDTQYF. The complete variable domain, with remaining parts taken from reference TRBV5-1 and TRBJ2-3, reads KAGVTQTPRYLIKTRGQQVTLSCSPISGHRSVSWYQQTPGQGLQFLFEYFSETQRNKGNFPGRFSGRQFSNSRSEMNVSTLELGDSALYLCASSLRAVSTDTQYFGPGTRLTVL.

The CDR3 DNA reads TGTGCCAGCAGCTTCCAGGTGGGCCCGTTTGATCAGCCCCAGCATTTT. It is translated as CASSFQVGPFDQPQHF. The genes are TRBV7-9 and TRBJ1-5, with D unresolved. V gave up 3 bases and J gave up 5 bases, with 17 bases separating them. Germline CDR1 reads SEHNR; CDR2 reads FQNEAQ (reference sequence). The CDR3 length is 16 residues.

The J gene is TRBJ2-6, the V gene TRBV7-2; TRBD1 is a possible D gene (6 bases). This CDR3 is built from 16 residues. CDR1 and CDR2 (germline): SGHTA, FQGNSA. V was cut by 6 bases and J by 4 bases, with 16 bases left in between. CDR3 region: CASRPPTGNGANVLTF. The CDR3 DNA sequence: TGTGCCAGCAGACCACCTACAGGGAACGGGGCCAACGTCCTGACTTTC.

CDR3 coding DNA: TGCGCCAGCAGCTTCCGGGACAGGGCCTATGGCTACACCTTC. It codes for CASSFRDRAYGYTF. The genes are TRBV5-1 and TRBJ1-2; 9 bases line up with TRBD1. The V gene end was trimmed by 2 bases and the J gene end by 4 bases; junction bases not matched to a gene: 3. From germline, CDR1 is SGHRS and CDR2 YFSETQ. CDR3 size: 14 residues.

The chain joins TRBV7-2 to TRBJ1-1; the match to TRBD1 covers 11 bases. CDR1 is SGHTA, CDR2 FQGNSA, per germline. J lost 0 bases, V lost 5 bases, and 5 bases had no gene match. The CDR3 spans 16 residues. The CDR3 loop reads CASSTGQGEMNTEAFF. CDR3 nucleotide sequence: TGTGCCAGCAGCACGGGACAGGGGGAGATGAACACTGAAGCTTTCTTT. Complete variable domain (other parts from reference TRBV7-2 and TRBJ1-1): GAGVSQSPSNKVTEKGKDVELRCDPISGHTALYWYRQSLGQGLEFLIYFQGNSAPDKSGLPSDRFSAERTGGSVSTLTIQRTQQEDSAVYLCASSTGQGEMNTEAFFGQGTRLTVV.

This clone was found a few times. The chain carries TRBV29-1 and TRBJ2-4, with 8 bases fitting TRBD2. The J segment lost 6 bases and the V segment lost 2 bases, leaving 3 bases of the junction unmatched. This CDR3 has 13 amino acids. CDR1 is SQVTM, CDR2 ANQGSEA, per germline. Here the CDR3 reads CSVERGGSNIQYF. In DNA form, the CDR3 reads TGCAGCGTTGAACGGGGGGGCTCAAACATTCAGTACTTC.

The chain links TRBV5-6 to TRBJ2-7; D is possibly TRBD1 (5 bases). Germline V lookup: CDR1 SGHDT, CDR2 YYEEEE. The CDR3 contains 15 residues. Trimming cost V 4 bases and J 6 bases, with 20 bases left between them. CDR3 region: CASSHTRRRQFEQYF. The CDR3 nucleotides read TGTGCCAGCAGCCACACCCGACGAAGACAGTTCGAGCAGTACTTC.

J is TRBJ2-7 and V is TRBV27; 7 positions match TRBD2. The CDR3 runs 15 residues. V trimming: 6 bases; J trimming: 2 bases; junction bases outside the gene matches: 10. Germline loops: CDR1 MNHEY, CDR2 SMNVEV (reference sequence). The CDR3 DNA is TGTGCCAGCAGGAGCGGGGAATCCTACGCCTACGAGCAGTACTTC. It translates to CASRSGESYAYEQYF.

The V call is TRBV19, the J call TRBJ1-5; no clear D. The CDR3 contains 13 residues. Germline CDR1 and CDR2: LNHDA and SQIVND (reference sequence). V was trimmed by 5 bases and J by 7 bases, leaving 12 bases between them. The CDR3 DNA follows: TGTGCCAGTAGTCCCTGGTTAGGCCAGCCCCAGCATTTT. It yields the protein CASSPWLGQPQHF.